This TCR beta chain appears in the sequencing data of a study of CD8 T cells in ankylosing spondylitis. This clonotype was observed at least ten times. The antigen remains unidentified. V was pared by 2 bases and J by 7 bases, with 20 bases between. Germline CDR1 and CDR2: ENHRY and SYGVKD. This CDR3 spans 16 amino acids. Study results and limitations: Earlier literature documents some of the motif variants in reactive arthritis synovial fluid and blood. Significant enrichment of disease-linked clones was reportedly seen in matched ankylosing spondylitis synovial fluid. A motif in TCR beta, a set of 8 or 9 highly homologous variants, appeared characteristic of ankylosing spondylitis blood. The authors found the disease-linked clones to be CD8+ and relatively rare in peripheral blood.

Making the TCR beta libraries involved quantitative 5'-RACE with molecular barcodes. Each CDR3 protein is one row after TCRdb ran MiXCR on the 5' RACE reads. The table includes fewer than 550,000 distinct CDR3 sequences, 5.3% detected once. The rearrangement links TRBV10-3 to TRBJ2-5, with D possibly TRBD1 on 6 matching bases. The origin of this receptor is a male donor with ankylosing spondylitis. The sample consisted of blood, either unsorted or a sorted T cell fraction (not recorded which). The CDR3 DNA reads as TGTGCCATCAGTGAGACCCGGGACACGACGGGCAGGACCCAGTACTTC. Translating it yields CAISETRDTTGRTQYF.